Listed below are T cell receptor beta chains from one sample, sequenced in a study of neurological immune-mediated disorders. TCRdb recomputed calls from the 5' RACE reads with MiXCR, one row per CDR3 protein. Among tens of thousands of distinct CDR3 sequences listed, around 5% were seen once. Sequencing used PBMCs. Every receptor here comes from a young man with multiple sclerosis. The CDR3 runs from the conserved cysteine through the conserved F or W. D genes are given only for firm matches. For some rows the clone size is stated as once, few or many, or as a class when expanded; others skip it.

CASSPMSQETQYF,TGTGCCAGCAGCCCCATGAGTCAAGAGACCCAGTACTTC,TRBJ2-5,TRBV7-9,many,NA
CATGRDRAYNEQFF,TGTGCCACCGGACGGGACAGGGCGTACAATGAGCAGTTCTTC,TRBJ2-1,TRBV15,many,TRBD1
CSASREGGYGYTF,TGCAGTGCTTCTCGGGAAGGGGGTTATGGCTACACCTTC,TRBJ1-2,TRBV20-1,NA,NA
CASSGPWGGYGYTF,TGTGCCAGCAGTGGTCCCTGGGGGGGGTATGGCTACACCTTC,TRBJ1-2,TRBV6-6,many,NA
CASSLGLPGPQNF,TGTGCCAGCAGTTTAGGACTGCCCGGGCCCCAGAATTTT,TRBJ1-5,TRBV27,NA,NA
CASSADSGAKVLTF,TGTGCCAGCAGTGCTGACTCTGGGGCCAAAGTCCTGACTTTC,TRBJ2-6,TRBV25-1,few,NA
CASSPGPTPDTQYF,TGTGCCAGCAGTCCGGGACCAACCCCAGATACGCAGTATTTT,TRBJ2-3,TRBV12-3/TRBV12-4,NA,NA
CASSLVGREQTQYF,TGTGCCAGCAGCTTGGTCGGCAGGGAACAGACCCAGTACTTC,TRBJ2-5,TRBV5-6,many,NA
CASSEQGSYGYTF,TGTGCCAGCAGTGAACAGGGGAGCTATGGCTACACCTTC,TRBJ1-2,TRBV6-1,many,NA
CSASLTRGTEAFF,TGCAGTGCTAGTCTTACTAGGGGCACTGAAGCTTTCTTT,TRBJ1-1,TRBV20-1,many,NA
CATSGPRQANYGYTF,TGTGCCACCAGTGGGCCCCGACAGGCTAACTATGGCTACACCTTC,TRBJ1-2,TRBV24-1,many,NA
CASSRDRGRDYGYTF,TGTGCCAGCAGCCGAGACAGGGGGCGCGACTATGGCTACACCTTC,TRBJ1-2,TRBV27,many,TRBD1
CSVGKATSTDTQYF,TGCAGCGTGGGTAAGGCAACTAGCACAGATACGCAGTATTTT,TRBJ2-3,TRBV29-1,many,NA